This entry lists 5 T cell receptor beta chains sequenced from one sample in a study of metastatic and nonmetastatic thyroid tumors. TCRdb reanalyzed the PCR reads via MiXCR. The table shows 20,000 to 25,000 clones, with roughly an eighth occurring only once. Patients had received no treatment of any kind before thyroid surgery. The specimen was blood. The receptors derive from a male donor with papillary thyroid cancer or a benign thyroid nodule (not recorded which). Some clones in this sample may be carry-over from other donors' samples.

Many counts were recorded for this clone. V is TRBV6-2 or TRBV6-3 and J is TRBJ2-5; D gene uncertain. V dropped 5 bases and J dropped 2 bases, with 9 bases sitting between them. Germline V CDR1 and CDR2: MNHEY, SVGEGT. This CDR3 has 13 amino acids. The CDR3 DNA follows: TGTGCCAGCAGTACCTTGGGACAAGAGACCCAGTACTTC. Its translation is CASSTLGQETQYF.

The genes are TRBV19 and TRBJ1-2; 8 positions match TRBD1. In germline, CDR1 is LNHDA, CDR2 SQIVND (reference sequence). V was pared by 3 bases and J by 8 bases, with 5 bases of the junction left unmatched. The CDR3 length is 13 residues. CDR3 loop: CASSMDRVGGYTF. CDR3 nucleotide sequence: TGTGCCAGTAGTATGGACAGGGTTGGAGGCTACACCTTC.

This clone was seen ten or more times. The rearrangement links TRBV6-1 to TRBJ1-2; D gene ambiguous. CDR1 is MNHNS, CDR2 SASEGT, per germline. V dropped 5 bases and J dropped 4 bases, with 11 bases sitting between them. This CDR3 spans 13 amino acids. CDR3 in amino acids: CASSRPGFYGYTF. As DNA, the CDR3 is TGTGCCAGCAGTCGCCCCGGGTTCTATGGCTACACCTTC.

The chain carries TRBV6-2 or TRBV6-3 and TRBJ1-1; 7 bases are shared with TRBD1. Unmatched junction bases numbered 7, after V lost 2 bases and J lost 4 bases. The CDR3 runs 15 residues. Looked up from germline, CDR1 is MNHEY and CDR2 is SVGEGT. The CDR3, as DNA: TGTGCCAGCAGTTACGGGACAGTTGAGGTCACTGAAGCTTTCTTT. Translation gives CASSYGTVEVTEAFF.

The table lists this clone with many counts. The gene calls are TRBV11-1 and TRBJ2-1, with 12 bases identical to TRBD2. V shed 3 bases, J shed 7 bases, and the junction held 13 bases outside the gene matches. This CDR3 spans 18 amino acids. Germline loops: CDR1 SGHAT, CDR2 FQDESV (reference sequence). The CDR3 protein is CASSFPSRLAGVRNEQFF. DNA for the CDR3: TGTGCCAGCAGCTTTCCAAGTAGACTAGCGGGAGTACGAAATGAGCAGTTCTTC.